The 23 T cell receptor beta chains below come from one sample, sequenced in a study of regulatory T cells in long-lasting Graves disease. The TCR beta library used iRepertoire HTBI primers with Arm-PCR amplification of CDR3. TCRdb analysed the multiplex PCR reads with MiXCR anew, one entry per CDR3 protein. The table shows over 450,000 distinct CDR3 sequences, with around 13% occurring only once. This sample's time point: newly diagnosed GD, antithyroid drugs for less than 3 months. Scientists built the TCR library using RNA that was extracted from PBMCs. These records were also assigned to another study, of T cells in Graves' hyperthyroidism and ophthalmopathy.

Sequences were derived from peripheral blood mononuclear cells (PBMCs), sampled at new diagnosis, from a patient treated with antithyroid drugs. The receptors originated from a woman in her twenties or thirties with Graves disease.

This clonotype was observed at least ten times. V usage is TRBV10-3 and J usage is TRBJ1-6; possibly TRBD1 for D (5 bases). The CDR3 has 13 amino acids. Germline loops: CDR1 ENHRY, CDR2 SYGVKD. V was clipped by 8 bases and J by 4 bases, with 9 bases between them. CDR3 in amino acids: CAISTAYNSPLHF. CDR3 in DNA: TGTGCCATCTCGACAGCTTATAATTCACCCCTCCACTTT.

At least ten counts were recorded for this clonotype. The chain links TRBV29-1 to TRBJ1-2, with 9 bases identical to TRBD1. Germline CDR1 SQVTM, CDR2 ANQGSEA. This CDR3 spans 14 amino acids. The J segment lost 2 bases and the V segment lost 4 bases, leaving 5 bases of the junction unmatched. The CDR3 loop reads CSVGLGQGNYGYTF. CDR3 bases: TGCAGCGTTGGGTTGGGACAGGGCAACTATGGCTACACCTTC.

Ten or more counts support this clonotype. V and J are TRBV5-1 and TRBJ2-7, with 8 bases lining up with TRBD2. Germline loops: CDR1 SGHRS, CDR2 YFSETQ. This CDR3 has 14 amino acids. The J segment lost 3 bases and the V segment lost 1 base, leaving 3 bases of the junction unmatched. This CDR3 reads CASSLMAGGYEQYF. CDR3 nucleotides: TGCGCCAGCAGCTTGATGGCGGGAGGCTACGAGCAGTACTTC.

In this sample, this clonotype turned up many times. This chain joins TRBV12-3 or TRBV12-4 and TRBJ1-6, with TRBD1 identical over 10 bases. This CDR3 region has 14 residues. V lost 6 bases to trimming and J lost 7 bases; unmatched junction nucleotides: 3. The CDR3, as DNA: TGTGCCAGCAGGATGGGACAGGGGAATTCACCCCTCCACTTT. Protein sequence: CASRMGQGNSPLHF.

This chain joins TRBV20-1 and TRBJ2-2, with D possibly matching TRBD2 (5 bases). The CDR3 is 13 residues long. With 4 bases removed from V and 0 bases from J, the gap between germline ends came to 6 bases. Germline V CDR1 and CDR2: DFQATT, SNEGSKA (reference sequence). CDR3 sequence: CSATRANTGELFF. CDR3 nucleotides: TGCAGTGCTACGCGGGCGAACACCGGGGAGCTGTTTTTT.

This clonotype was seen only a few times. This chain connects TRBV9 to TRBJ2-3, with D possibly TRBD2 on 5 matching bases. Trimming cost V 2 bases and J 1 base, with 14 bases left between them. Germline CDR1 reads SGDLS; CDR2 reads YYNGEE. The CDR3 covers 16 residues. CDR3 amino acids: CASSVSSSSGTDTQYF. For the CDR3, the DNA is TGTGCCAGCAGCGTTTCTTCTAGCAGTGGCACAGATACGCAGTATTTT.

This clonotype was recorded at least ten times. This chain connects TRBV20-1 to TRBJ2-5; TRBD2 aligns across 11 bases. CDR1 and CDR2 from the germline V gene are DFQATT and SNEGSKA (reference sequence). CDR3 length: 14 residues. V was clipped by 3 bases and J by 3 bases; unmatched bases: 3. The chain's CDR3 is CSARGLAVKETQYF. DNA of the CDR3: TGCAGTGCTAGGGGACTAGCGGTTAAAGAGACCCAGTACTTC.

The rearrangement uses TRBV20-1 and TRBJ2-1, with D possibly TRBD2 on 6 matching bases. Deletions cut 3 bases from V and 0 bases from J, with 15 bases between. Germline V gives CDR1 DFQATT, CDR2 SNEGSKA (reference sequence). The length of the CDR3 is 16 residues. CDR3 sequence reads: CSARNYRGSSYNEQFF. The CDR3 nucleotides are TGCAGTGCTAGGAACTACCGGGGGAGCTCCTACAATGAGCAGTTCTTC.

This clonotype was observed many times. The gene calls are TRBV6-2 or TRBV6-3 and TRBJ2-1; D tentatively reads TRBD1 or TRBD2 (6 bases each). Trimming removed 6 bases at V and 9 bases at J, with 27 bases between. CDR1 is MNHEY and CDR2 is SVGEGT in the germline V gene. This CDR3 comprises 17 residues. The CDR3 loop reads CASSLLAGTYPRGEQFF. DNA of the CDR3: TGTGCCAGCAGCCTACTAGCCGGGACATACCCGCGGGGTGAGCAGTTCTTC.

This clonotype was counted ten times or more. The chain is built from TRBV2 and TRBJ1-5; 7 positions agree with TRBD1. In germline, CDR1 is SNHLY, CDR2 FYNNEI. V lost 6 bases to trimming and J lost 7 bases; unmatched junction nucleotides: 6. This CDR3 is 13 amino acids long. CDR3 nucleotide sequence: TGTGCCAGCAGGCCGACAGGGAACCAGCCCCAGCATTTT. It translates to CASRPTGNQPQHF.

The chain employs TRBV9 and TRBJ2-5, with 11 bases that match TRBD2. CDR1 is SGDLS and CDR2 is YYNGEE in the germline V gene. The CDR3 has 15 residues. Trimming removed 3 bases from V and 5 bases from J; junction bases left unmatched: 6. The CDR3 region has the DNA TGTGCCAGCAGCGCCTTACTAGCGGGAGCGGAGACCCAGTACTTC. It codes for CASSALLAGAETQYF.

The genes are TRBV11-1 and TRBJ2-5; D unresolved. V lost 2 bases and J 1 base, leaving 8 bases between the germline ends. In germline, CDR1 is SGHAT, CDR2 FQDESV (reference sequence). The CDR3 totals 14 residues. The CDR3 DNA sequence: TGTGCCAGCAGCTTAATAGGGATCCAAGAGACCCAGTACTTC. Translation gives CASSLIGIQETQYF. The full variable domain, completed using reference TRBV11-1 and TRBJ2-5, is EAEVAQSPRYKITEKSQAVAFWCDPISGHATLYWYRQILGQGPELLVQFQDESVVDDSQLPKDRFSAERLKGVDSTLKIQPAELGDSAMYLCASSLIGIQETQYFGPGTRLLVL.

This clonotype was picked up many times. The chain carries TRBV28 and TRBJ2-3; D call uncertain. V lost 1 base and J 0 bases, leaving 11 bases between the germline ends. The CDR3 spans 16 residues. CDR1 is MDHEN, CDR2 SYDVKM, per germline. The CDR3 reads CASSLYGSLSTDTQYF. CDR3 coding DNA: TGTGCCAGCAGTTTATATGGGTCTCTCAGCACAGATACGCAGTATTTT.

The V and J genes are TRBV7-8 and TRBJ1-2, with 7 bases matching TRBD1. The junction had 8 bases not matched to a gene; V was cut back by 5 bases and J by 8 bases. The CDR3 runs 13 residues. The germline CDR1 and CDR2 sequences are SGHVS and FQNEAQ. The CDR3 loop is CASSIQTGIGYTF. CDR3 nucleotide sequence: TGTGCCAGCAGCATACAGACAGGGATCGGCTACACCTTC. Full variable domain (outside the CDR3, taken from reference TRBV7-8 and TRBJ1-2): GAGVSQSPRYKVAKRGQDVALRCDPISGHVSLFWYQQALGQGPEFLTYFQNEAQLDKSGLPSDRFFAERPEGSVSTLKIQRTQQEDSAVYLCASSIQTGIGYTFGSGTRLTVV.

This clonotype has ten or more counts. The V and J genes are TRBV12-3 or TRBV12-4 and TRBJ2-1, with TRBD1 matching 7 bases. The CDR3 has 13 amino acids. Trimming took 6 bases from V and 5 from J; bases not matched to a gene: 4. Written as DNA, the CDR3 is TGTGCCAGCAGGTCCGGGACAGACAATGAGCAGTTCTTC. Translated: CASRSGTDNEQFF.

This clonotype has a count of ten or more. This CDR3 is CASGGQGARGKFF. CDR3 DNA sequence: TGTGCCAGCGGGGGACAGGGGGCGAGGGGCAAGTTCTTC. This chain links TRBV11-2 with TRBJ2-1; 12 bases map to TRBD1. CDR3 length: 13 amino acids. In germline, CDR1 is SGHAT, CDR2 FQNNGV. The V and J ends lost 8 bases and 14 bases, in that order; junction bases with no gene match: 10.

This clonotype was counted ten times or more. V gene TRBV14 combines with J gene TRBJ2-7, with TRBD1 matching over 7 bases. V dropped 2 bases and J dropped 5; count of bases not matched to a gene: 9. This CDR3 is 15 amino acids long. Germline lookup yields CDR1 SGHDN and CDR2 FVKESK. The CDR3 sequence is CASSQQRGRGHEQYF. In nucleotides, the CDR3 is TGTGCCAGCAGCCAACAAAGGGGGCGAGGGCACGAGCAGTACTTC.

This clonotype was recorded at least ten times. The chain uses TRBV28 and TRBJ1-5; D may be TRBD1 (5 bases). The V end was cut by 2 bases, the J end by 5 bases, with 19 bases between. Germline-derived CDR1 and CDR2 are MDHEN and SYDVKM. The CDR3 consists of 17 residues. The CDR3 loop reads CASSLRQRYYLDQPQHF. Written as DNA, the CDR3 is TGTGCCAGCAGTTTAAGACAGAGATATTATCTGGATCAGCCCCAGCATTTT.

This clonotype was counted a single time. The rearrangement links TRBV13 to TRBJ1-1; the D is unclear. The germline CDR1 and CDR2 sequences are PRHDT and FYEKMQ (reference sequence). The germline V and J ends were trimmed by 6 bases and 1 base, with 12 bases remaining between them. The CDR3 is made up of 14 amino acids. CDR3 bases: TGTGCCAGCAGTTCCCGGACGGAGAACACTGAAGCTTTCTTT. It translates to CASSSRTENTEAFF.

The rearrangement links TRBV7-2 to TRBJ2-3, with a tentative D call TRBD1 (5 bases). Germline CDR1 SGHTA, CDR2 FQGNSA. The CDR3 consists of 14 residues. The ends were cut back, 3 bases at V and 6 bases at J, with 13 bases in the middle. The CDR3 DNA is TGTGCCAGCAGCTTCATCGCTGGGGCGGATACGCAGTATTTT. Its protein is CASSFIAGADTQYF. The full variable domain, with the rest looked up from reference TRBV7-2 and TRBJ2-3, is GAGVSQSPSNKVTEKGKDVELRCDPISGHTALYWYRQSLGQGLEFLIYFQGNSAPDKSGLPSDRFSAERTGGSVSTLTIQRTQQEDSAVYLCASSFIAGADTQYFGPGTRLTVL.

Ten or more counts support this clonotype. CDR3 amino acids: CASSNPGPGNEQFF. CDR3 bases: TGTGCCAGTAGTAACCCCGGACCGGGTAATGAGCAGTTCTTC. The chain couples TRBV19 to TRBJ2-1, with unresolved D. Trimming took off 4 bases at V and 7 bases at J, with 14 bases between the two ends. The CDR3 is made up of 14 amino acids. CDR1 and CDR2 from the germline V gene are LNHDA and SQIVND (reference sequence).

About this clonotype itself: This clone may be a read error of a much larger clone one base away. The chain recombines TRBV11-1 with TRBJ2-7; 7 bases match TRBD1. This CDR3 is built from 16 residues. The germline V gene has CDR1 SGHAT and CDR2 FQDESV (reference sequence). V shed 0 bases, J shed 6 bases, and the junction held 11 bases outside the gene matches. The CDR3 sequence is CASSLARTGATCEQYF. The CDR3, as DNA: TGTGCCAGCAGCTTAGCGAGGACAGGTGCTACCTGCGAGCAGTACTTC.

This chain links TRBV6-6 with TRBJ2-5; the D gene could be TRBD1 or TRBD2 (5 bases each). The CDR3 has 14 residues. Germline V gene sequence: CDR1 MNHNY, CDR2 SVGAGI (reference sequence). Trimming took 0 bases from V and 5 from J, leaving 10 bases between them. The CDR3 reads CASSYSRGLETQYF. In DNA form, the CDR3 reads TGTGCCAGCAGTTACTCGAGGGGCCTGGAGACCCAGTACTTC.